This TCR beta chain was documented in a study of T cells expressing NK-cell markers. TCRdb reprocessed the 5' RACE reads, with one entry per CDR3 protein and no DNA. This sample contains approximately 550,000 distinct CDR3 sequences. This clonotype originated in a man between 18 and 29 years old in good health. Sequencing was performed on blood T cells: a sorted CD56 or NKG2C T cell subset, CD4+ or CD8+ T cells, or bulk PBMC T cells (not recorded which).

The CDR3 loop is CASSPSGRALGHEQFF. The chain links TRBV12-3 or TRBV12-4 to TRBJ2-1; TCRdb reports TRBD2, a call that lacks DNA to check it against. This CDR3 spans 16 amino acids.